The entry below gives a single T cell receptor beta chain sequence along with its context. What it binds is unknown. The CDR3 runs to 14 residues. Trimming stripped 6 bases from V and 11 bases from J, with 22 bases between. CDR1 and CDR2 (germline): MNHEY, SMNVEV (reference sequence). These data are taken from a study of cytomegalovirus exposure and HLA in healthy donors. Study-level findings and limits: In an earlier analysis, in some 500 donors, most V segments appeared productive either ~90% or ~30% of the time.

PCR involved 60 Vbeta and 13 Jbeta primers. Per the original data handling: The authors later counted tens of millions of unique TCR beta chains, some 12 million of them shared. The repertoire was sequenced with immunoSEQ multiplex PCR; TCRdb's copy has only in-frame clones and lacks some. That table is the source of V, J and clone size, and D and trimming were worked out from the DNA. Reported are approximately 190,000 clones; the ten largest clones contain approximately 6.9%. This chain joins TRBV27 and TRBJ1-1, with D tentatively TRBD1 (6 bases). This receptor was obtained from a man younger than 45 in good health and CMV-seronegative. Sequenced material: PBMCs. The CDR3: CASRAQGHVGDAFF. In DNA, the CDR3 is TGTGCCAGCAGGGCCCAGGGGCACGTCGGGGATGCTTTCTTT.